This T cell receptor beta chain was documented in a study of immune evolution from preneoplasia to lung adenocarcinoma. General study points: Normal lung had the highest top T cell clone frequencies.

The protocol was immunoSEQ multiplex PCR, while the TCRdb copy is restricted to in-frame clones and leaves out a portion. The table has about 6,500 clones, roughly four fifths seen once. Between about 2014 and 2018, patients underwent resection in Japan or China. Details on this clone: The antigen is unknown.

V trimming: 5 bases; J trimming: 4 bases; junction bases outside the gene matches: 15. The length of the CDR3 is 16 residues. Germline CDR1 reads SQVTM; CDR2 reads ANQGSEA. The receptor was isolated from a donor of 70 years or more with lung adenocarcinoma. Input material: FFPE lung adenocarcinoma in situ tissue. The V gene is TRBV29-1, the J gene TRBJ2-7, with 9 positions matching TRBD2. The CDR3 region is CSVTLFPAGGQYEQYF. The CDR3, as DNA: TGCAGCGTTACCCTTTTCCCAGCGGGAGGACAATACGAGCAGTACTTC.